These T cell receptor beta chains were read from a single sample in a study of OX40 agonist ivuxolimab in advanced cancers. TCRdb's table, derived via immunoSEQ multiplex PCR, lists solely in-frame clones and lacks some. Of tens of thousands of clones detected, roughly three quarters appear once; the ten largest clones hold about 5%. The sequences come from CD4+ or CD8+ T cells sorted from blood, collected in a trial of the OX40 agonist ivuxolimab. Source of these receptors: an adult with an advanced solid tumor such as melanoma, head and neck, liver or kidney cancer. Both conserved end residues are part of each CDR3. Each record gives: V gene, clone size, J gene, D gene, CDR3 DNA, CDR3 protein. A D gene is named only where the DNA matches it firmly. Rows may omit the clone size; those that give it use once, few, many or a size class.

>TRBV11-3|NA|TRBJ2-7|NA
TGTGCCAGCAGCTCGCCGACAGGCGCGAGGTGGGAGCAGTACTTC
CASSSPTGARWEQYF
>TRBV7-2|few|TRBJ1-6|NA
TGTGCCAGCAGAGGGGGAAGTTCCTATAATTCACCCCTCCACTTT
CASRGGSSYNSPLHF
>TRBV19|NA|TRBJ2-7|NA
TGTGCCAGTAGTATAGGGGGATCTACTCCCTACGAGCAGTACTTC
CASSIGGSTPYEQYF
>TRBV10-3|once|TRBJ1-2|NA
TGTGCCATCAGTGGAGGGGGTATCTATGGCTACACCTTC
CAISGGGIYGYTF
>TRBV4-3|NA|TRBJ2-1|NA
TGCGCCAGCAGCCAAGCCAAGGGCCCGAGCTCCTACAATGAGCAGTTCTTC
CASSQAKGPSSYNEQFF
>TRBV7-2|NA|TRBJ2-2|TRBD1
TGTGCCAGCAGACCCCGACAGGGGTTGTCTCCCGGGGAGCTGTTTTTT
CASRPRQGLSPGELFF
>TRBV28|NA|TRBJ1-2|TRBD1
TGTGCCAGCAGTTGGGACAGGGAGGATGGCTACACCTTC
CASSWDREDGYTF
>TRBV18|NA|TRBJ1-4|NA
TGTGCCAGCAGGGAGGTTTTAGATGAAAAACTGTTTTTT
CASREVLDEKLFF
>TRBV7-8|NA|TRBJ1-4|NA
TGTGCCAGCAGGTGGGGGGGAAATGAAAAACTGTTTTTT
CASRWGGNEKLFF
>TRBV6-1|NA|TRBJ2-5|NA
TGTGCCAGCGCCGGCGCGGGGAGGAGGGAGACCCAGTACTTC
CASAGAGRRETQYF
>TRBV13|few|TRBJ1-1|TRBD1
TGTGCCAGCAGCCACAGGGGTCTAGGGGCTTTCTTT
CASSHRGLGAFF
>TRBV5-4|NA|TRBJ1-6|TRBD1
TGTGCCAGCAGCACATGGACAGGGGTGGGTTCACCCCTCCACTTT
CASSTWTGVGSPLHF
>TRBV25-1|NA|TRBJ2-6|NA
TGTGCCAGCAGTGTGGCAGGGGTAACTCCCACTCGGGCCAACGTCCTGACTTTC
CASSVAGVTPTRANVLTF
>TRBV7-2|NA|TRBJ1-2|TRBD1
TGTGCCAGCAGCTTAGGGACAGGGGCCCTCTATGGCTACACCTTC
CASSLGTGALYGYTF
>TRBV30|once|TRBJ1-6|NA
TGTGCCTGGAGTTGGGGTTATAATTCACCCCTCCACTTT
CAWSWGYNSPLHF
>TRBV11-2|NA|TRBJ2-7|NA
TGTGCCAGCAGCCCATCGACCGGGGTATCGCCCGGCGAGCAGTACTTC
CASSPSTGVSPGEQYF
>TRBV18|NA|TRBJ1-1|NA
TGTGCCAGCTCACCAGCGGGACAAAGGGGCACTGAAGCTTTCTTT
CASSPAGQRGTEAFF
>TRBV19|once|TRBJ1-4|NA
TGTGCCAGTAGTATAGGTCGGGATGAAAAACTGTTTTTT
CASSIGRDEKLFF
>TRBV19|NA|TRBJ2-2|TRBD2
TGTGCCAGTAGTACTTCGACTAGCGGGAGGACCGGGGAGCTGTTTTTT
CASSTSTSGRTGELFF
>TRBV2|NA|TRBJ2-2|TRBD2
TGTGCCAGCATTAGTAGCGGGGCAACAGGAACCGGGGAGCTGTTTTTT
CASISSGATGTGELFF
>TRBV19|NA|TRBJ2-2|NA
TGTGCCAGTAGTATGGTAAATGGGAACACCGGGGAGCTGTTTTTT
CASSMVNGNTGELFF
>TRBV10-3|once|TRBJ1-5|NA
TGTGCCATCAGTGAGGGCGGCTTGGACAATCAGCCCCAGCATTTT
CAISEGGLDNQPQHF
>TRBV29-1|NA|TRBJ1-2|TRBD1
TGCAGCGTAGTCTCGACAGGGTGGAATGGCTACACCTTC
CSVVSTGWNGYTF
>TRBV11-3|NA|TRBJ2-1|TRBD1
TGTGCCAGCAGCTCCAGGGACAGGGGAAACAATGAGCAGTTCTTC
CASSSRDRGNNEQFF